Following are 8 T cell receptor beta chains from one sample sequenced in a study of early T cells in non-severe SARS-CoV-2 infection. One entry per CDR3 protein, called by TCRdb with MiXCR from the 5' RACE reads. Of 30,000 to 40,000 distinct CDR3 sequences listed, roughly 4.5% are singletons. Sequenced material: whole blood. All receptors come from an adult who was a healthcare worker with PCR-confirmed SARS-CoV-2 infection or an uninfected control (not recorded which).

This clonotype was detected many times. The chain combines TRBV7-9 with TRBJ1-2; tentatively, D is TRBD1 (5 bases). The CDR3 loop spans 14 amino acids. Trimming removed 3 bases at V and 2 bases at J, with 10 bases between. CDR1 and CDR2 from the germline V gene are SEHNR and FQNEAQ (reference sequence). The CDR3 spells CASSFMGQNYGYTF. DNA for the CDR3: TGTGCCAGCAGCTTTATGGGGCAGAACTATGGCTACACCTTC.

The table lists this clonotype with many counts. The CDR3 region is CAISESISGETQYF. The CDR3 coding sequence is TGTGCCATCAGTGAGTCTATTAGCGGAGAGACCCAGTACTTC. The chain recombines TRBV10-3 with TRBJ2-5, with D possibly TRBD2 on 6 matching bases. Germline loops: CDR1 ENHRY, CDR2 SYGVKD. Between the trimmed V and J ends, which lost 0 bases and 4 bases, there was a span of 9 bases. This CDR3 spans 14 amino acids.

This clonotype came up many times. The chain recombines TRBV29-1 with TRBJ2-5; TRBD2 matches 9 bases. CDR3 size: 14 residues. Germline loops: CDR1 SQVTM, CDR2 ANQGSEA. The junction had 11 bases not matched to a gene; V was cut back by 7 bases and J by 5 bases. The CDR3 coding sequence is TGCAGCGCCTTGACCGGGACTAGCATTGAGACCCAGTACTTC. The encoded protein is CSALTGTSIETQYF. The full variable domain, completed using reference TRBV29-1 and TRBJ2-5, is SAVISQKPSRDICQRGTSLTIQCQVDSQVTMMFWYRQQPGQSLTLIATANQGSEATYESGFVIDKFPISRPNLTFSTLTVSNMSPEDSSIYLCSALTGTSIETQYFGPGTRLLVL.

Ten or more counts support this clonotype. J is TRBJ2-7 and V is TRBV19; TRBD1 agrees at 10 bases. Looked up from germline, CDR1 is LNHDA and CDR2 is SQIVND (reference sequence). The CDR3 contains 17 residues. V was clipped by 1 base and J by 0 bases; unmatched bases: 6. The CDR3 reads CASSIVGTGAISYEQYF. CDR3 coding DNA: TGTGCCAGTAGTATAGTCGGGACAGGGGCCATCTCCTACGAGCAGTACTTC.

This clonotype was recorded at least ten times. The chain is built from TRBV29-1 and TRBJ1-5; D perhaps matches TRBD1 (6 bases). Germline-derived CDR1 and CDR2 are SQVTM and ANQGSEA. V shed 4 bases and J shed 3 bases, with 10 bases lying between them. The CDR3 extends over 13 amino acids. CDR3 bases: TGCAGCGTTGCGGACAGTCTCAATCAGCCCCAGCATTTT. Encoded protein: CSVADSLNQPQHF. Supplemented by reference TRBV29-1 and TRBJ1-5, the full variable domain reads SAVISQKPSRDICQRGTSLTIQCQVDSQVTMMFWYRQQPGQSLTLIATANQGSEATYESGFVIDKFPISRPNLTFSTLTVSNMSPEDSSIYLCSVADSLNQPQHFGDGTRLSIL.

This CDR3 is CASKPGQDTEAFF. CDR3 in DNA: TGTGCCAGCAAACCGGGACAGGACACTGAAGCTTTCTTT. This rearrangement joins TRBV5-4 to TRBJ1-1; 8 positions agree with TRBD1. In germline, CDR1 is SGHNT, CDR2 YYREEE (reference sequence). CDR3 length equals 13 residues. V shed 6 bases and J 3 bases; nucleotides not matched to a gene: 4.

This clonotype has ten or more counts. The V call is TRBV7-2, the J call TRBJ2-4, with D possibly matching TRBD2 (5 bases). The germline gives CDR1 SGHTA, CDR2 FQGNSA. This CDR3 contains 14 residues. V lost 5 bases, J lost 3 bases, and 11 bases lay in between. Written as DNA, the CDR3 is TGTGCCAGCAGCCCTTTTCGGGGCAAAAACATTCAGTACTTC. Its translation: CASSPFRGKNIQYF.

This clonotype was found many times. This chain connects TRBV19 to TRBJ2-7; 7 positions match TRBD1. J gave up 4 bases and V 4 bases, and 4 bases lay outside the gene matches. The germline V gene encodes CDR1 LNHDA and CDR2 SQIVND (reference sequence). This CDR3 region has 13 residues. The CDR3: CASSTEQGYEQYF. The CDR3 DNA reads as TGTGCCAGTAGTACCGAACAGGGGTACGAGCAGTACTTC.